This is a list of T cell receptor beta chains from one sample in a study of blood T cell repertoires in COVID-19. The protocol was immunoSEQ multiplex PCR, while the TCRdb copy is restricted to in-frame clones and leaves out a portion. The table includes under 300,000 clones, more than 70% detected once. The sample taken for sequencing was PBMCs or T cells enriched from blood (not recorded which). These receptors were obtained from a middle-aged woman with acute COVID-19. The CDR3 runs from the conserved cysteine through the conserved F or W.

v_call: TRBV18; j_call: TRBJ1-4; cdr3_aa: CASSKTGANEKLFF
v_call: TRBV27; j_call: TRBJ2-2; cdr3_aa: CASSSGGSGTGELFF
v_call: TRBV7-9; j_call: TRBJ1-6; cdr3_aa: CASSRGTTGDSPLHF
v_call: TRBV30; j_call: TRBJ2-4; cdr3_aa: CAWTPKGQALIQYF
v_call: TRBV6-1; j_call: TRBJ2-2; cdr3_aa: CASSEGGVNTGELFF
v_call: TRBV30; j_call: TRBJ1-3; cdr3_aa: CAWGDRSSGNTIYF
v_call: TRBV5-4; j_call: TRBJ1-3; cdr3_aa: CASSLTGGNTIYF
v_call: TRBV19; j_call: TRBJ1-5; cdr3_aa: CASSTLGAGVKTTQPQHF
v_call: TRBV30; j_call: TRBJ2-1; cdr3_aa: CAWTGSSYNEQFF
v_call: TRBV18; j_call: TRBJ1-2; cdr3_aa: CASSPGQGAVYGYTF
v_call: TRBV7-8; j_call: TRBJ1-2; cdr3_aa: CASSLGRTALNYGYTF
v_call: TRBV11-2; j_call: TRBJ1-4; cdr3_aa: CASSSGWEKLFF
v_call: TRBV7-2; j_call: TRBJ2-2; cdr3_aa: CASSLAQGLGAGELFF
v_call: TRBV5-5; j_call: TRBJ2-2; cdr3_aa: CASSLGEAGELFF
v_call: TRBV10-1; j_call: TRBJ2-2; cdr3_aa: CASSDRPDRADTGELFF
v_call: TRBV7-9; j_call: TRBJ1-5; cdr3_aa: CASSVGAGPQHF
v_call: TRBV11-3; j_call: TRBJ2-1; cdr3_aa: CASSFTGTPYNEQFF
v_call: TRBV5-6; j_call: TRBJ1-2; cdr3_aa: CASSSFGVSGQGYTF
v_call: TRBV12-5; j_call: TRBJ2-5; cdr3_aa: CASGEQGRSQETQYF
v_call: TRBV9; j_call: TRBJ1-2; cdr3_aa: CASRRGGAYGYTF